This is a list of T cell receptor beta chains from one sample in a study of identical twins. One entry per CDR3 protein results from TCRdb running MiXCR on the 5' RACE reads. The profile shows roughly 280,000 distinct CDR3 sequences, roughly 9.7% of them singletons. These records were also assigned to another study, of yellow fever vaccine responses in identical twins.

Sequencing was carried out using CD8+ T cells sorted from blood. Receptor source: a woman aged 18-35 years in good health. The CDR3 runs from the conserved cysteine through the conserved F or W. The order of the fields is D gene, CDR3 length, V gene, clone size, J gene, CDR3 DNA, CDR3 protein. D genes are given only for firm matches. Some rows have no size entry. The others give once, few or many, or a class for an expanded clone.

>TRBD1|16|TRBV7-6|NA|TRBJ1-2
TGTGCCAGCAGCTTAGTAGTGGGAGGACAGGGGTTTGGCTACACCTTC
CASSLVVGGQGFGYTF
>TRBD1|18|TRBV24-1|many|TRBJ2-2
TGTGCCACCAGTGATTTCAAGTTGGGACAGGGCTACACCGGGGAGCTGTTTTTT
CATSDFKLGQGYTGELFF
>TRBD1|17|TRBV28|NA|TRBJ2-7
TGTGCCAGCAGTCTTCCTTCGGACAGGACTTACTCCTACGAGCAGTACTTC
CASSLPSDRTYSYEQYF
>NA|14|TRBV12-3/TRBV12-4|many|TRBJ2-2
TGTGCCAGCAGTTTCAGTTCCAACACCGGGGAGCTGTTTTTT
CASSFSSNTGELFF
>TRBD2|16|TRBV4-3|many|TRBJ2-1
TGCGCCAGCAGCCAAGCACCGGGACTAGCGACGAATGAGCAGTTCTTC
CASSQAPGLATNEQFF
>NA|14|TRBV7-8|NA|TRBJ2-1
TGTGCCAGCAGCCATCCATGGGCACGAAATGAGCAGTTCTTC
CASSHPWARNEQFF
>NA|14|TRBV2|NA|TRBJ2-4
TGTGCCAGCAGAAAGGTGGGGGACAAAAACATTCAGTACTTC
CASRKVGDKNIQYF
>NA|12|TRBV7-9|many|TRBJ2-7
TGTGCCAGCAGCTTGGAAGACAACGAGCAGTACTTC
CASSLEDNEQYF
>TRBD1|17|TRBV7-9|many|TRBJ2-4
TGTGCCAGCAGCCACGAGACAGGGTATCTAGCCAAAAACATTCAGTACTTC
CASSHETGYLAKNIQYF
>TRBD2|16|TRBV2|few|TRBJ2-5
TGTGCCAGCAGTGAGTGGACTAGCGGGACCCAAGAGACCCAGTACTTC
CASSEWTSGTQETQYF
>NA|14|TRBV5-1|many|TRBJ2-5
TGCGCCAGCAGCTTGGAGGAGGCCCGGGAGACCCAGTACTTC
CASSLEEARETQYF
>TRBD1|17|TRBV7-8|NA|TRBJ2-2
TGTGCCAGCAGCCCCCGGACAGGGGAGGGGATCGCCGGGGAGCTGTTTTTT
CASSPRTGEGIAGELFF
>TRBD2|17|TRBV4-3|many|TRBJ2-3
TGCGCCAGCAGCCAAGGAACTAGCGGGAGTATTTCGGATACGCAGTATTTT
CASSQGTSGSISDTQYF
>NA|14|TRBV7-2|NA|TRBJ2-3
TGTGCCAGCAGCTGGGTGGGAGAAGGAGAAACGCAGTATTTT
CASSWVGEGETQYF
>TRBD1|14|TRBV7-9|few|TRBJ2-1
TGTGCCCTTGGCCGGGACAGGGCATACAATGAGCAGTTCTTC
CALGRDRAYNEQFF
>NA|15|TRBV20-1|few|TRBJ2-7
TGCAGTGCTAGAGATCTGCGGGGACCCTACTACGAGCAGTACTTC
CSARDLRGPYYEQYF
>NA|14|TRBV29-1|few|TRBJ1-2
TGCAGCGTTGAAGAGTGGAGGTTCGGCTATGGCTACACCTTC
CSVEEWRFGYGYTF
>NA|14|TRBV6-1|NA|TRBJ2-1
TGTGCCAGCAGTGAACGTCGAGCTTTCTATGAGCAGTTCTTC
CASSERRAFYEQFF
>NA|14|TRBV15|few|TRBJ2-7
TGTGCCACCAGCGTCGGAAGGGGGGCTTACGAGCAGTACTTC
CATSVGRGAYEQYF
>TRBD2|14|TRBV20-1|NA|TRBJ2-3
TGCAGTGCTAGCGCTAGCGGGGGAACAGATACGCAGTATTTT
CSASASGGTDTQYF
>NA|18|TRBV11-2|few|TRBJ2-7
TGTGCCAGCAGCTTAGACTCTTGGGGAAGGGGTGACTCCTACGAGCAGTACTTC
CASSLDSWGRGDSYEQYF
>TRBD2|13|TRBV7-6|many|TRBJ2-7
TGTGCCAGCAGCGGGACTATGTTCTACGAGCAGTACTTC
CASSGTMFYEQYF
>NA|15|TRBV5-1|many|TRBJ2-1
TGCGCCAGCAGCCCCTGGCTAGCCTTCGGCAATGAGCAGTTCTTC
CASSPWLAFGNEQFF
>TRBD1|17|TRBV2|few|TRBJ1-6
TGTGCCAGCAGTGATTGGAAAGTGAGACAGGGTATTGGACCCCTCCACTTT
CASSDWKVRQGIGPLHF
>NA|13|TRBV10-2|many|TRBJ2-7
TGCGCCAGCAATCAGGGGGACTCCTCGTGGCAGTACTTC
CASNQGDSSWQYF
>NA|15|TRBV4-3|NA|TRBJ1-4
TGCGCCAGCAGCCAAGTGTTCAGGGTTGGTGAAAAACTGTTTTTT
CASSQVFRVGEKLFF
>TRBD1|14|TRBV7-9|NA|TRBJ2-2
TGTGCCAGCAGCTTGGGGACAGGGTTCAGGGAGCTGTTTTTT
CASSLGTGFRELFF
>NA|16|TRBV4-3|NA|TRBJ2-2
TGCGCCAGCAGCCAAGAACACCAGGGGAACACCGGGGAGCTGTTTTTT
CASSQEHQGNTGELFF
>NA|14|TRBV5-4|NA|TRBJ2-1
TGTGCCAGCACCGGGGCTAGCTCCTACAATGAGCAGTTCTTC
CASTGASSYNEQFF
>TRBD2|15|TRBV7-6|once|TRBJ2-3
TGTGCCAGCAGCCAAGAGGGGTGGGGGGGAGATACGCAGTATTTT
CASSQEGWGGDTQYF
>NA|13|TRBV9|NA|TRBJ1-1
TGTGCCAGCAGCGTGGACTCCGGAGCTGAAGCTTTCTTT
CASSVDSGAEAFF
>NA|16|TRBV4-2|many|TRBJ2-7
TGTGCCAGCAGCCAAGACTCAGGTTTGGGTGCCTACGAGCAGTACTTC
CASSQDSGLGAYEQYF
>NA|14|TRBV25-1|NA|TRBJ2-7
TGTGCCAGCAGCGTGGGGGCGGGTTCGGACGAGCAGTACTTC
CASSVGAGSDEQYF
>NA|15|TRBV11-2|NA|TRBJ2-7
TGTGCCAGCAGCTTAGAAGGCGGGAAGTTCAGGGAGCAGTACTTC
CASSLEGGKFREQYF
>TRBD2|16|TRBV6-5|many|TRBJ2-1
TGTGCCAGCAGTTTCCTAGCGGGGAGCTCCTACAATGAGCAGTTCTTC
CASSFLAGSSYNEQFF
>NA|14|TRBV7-9|few|TRBJ2-7
TGTGCCAGCAGCGGTGCGACGGAAGCCTACGAGCAGTACTTC
CASSGATEAYEQYF
>NA|11|TRBV27|many|TRBJ2-5
TGTGCCAGTTTCGGTCGAGAGACCCAGTACTTC
CASFGRETQYF
>NA|17|TRBV4-3|many|TRBJ2-1
TGCGCCAGCAGCCAAGATCGGTGGCGAACCAACTTGGGTGAGCAGTTCTTC
CASSQDRWRTNLGEQFF
>NA|14|TRBV2|few|TRBJ2-2
TGTGCCAGCAGTGCCCTGCAAGGGACCGGGGAGCTGTTTTTT
CASSALQGTGELFF
>TRBD2|11|TRBV7-9|many|TRBJ2-1
TGTGCCAGCGTCCGGGGGGAGGGATCGTTCTTC
CASVRGEGSFF
>NA|15|TRBV11-2|NA|TRBJ2-5
TGTGCCAGCAGCTTATACACCGGGACGGGAGAGACCCAGTACTTC
CASSLYTGTGETQYF
>NA|15|TRBV19|NA|TRBJ2-2
TGTGCCAGTAGTAAGGGTGACACCCACACCGGGGAGCTGTTTTTT
CASSKGDTHTGELFF
>TRBD2|18|TRBV5-1|NA|TRBJ2-1
TGCGCCAGCAGCTTGGATGCTAGCGGGGGGGGCTCCTACAATGAGCAGCTCTTC
CASSLDASGGGSYNEQLF
>NA|15|TRBV9|NA|TRBJ1-5
TGTGCCAGCAGCGCCGACGGACGAAGCAATCAGCCCCAGCATTTT
CASSADGRSNQPQHF
>TRBD1|15|TRBV9|many|TRBJ2-1
TGTGCCAGCAGCGCTGGTGGGACAGGGGGGAATGAGCAGTTCTTC
CASSAGGTGGNEQFF
>NA|14|TRBV9|few|TRBJ1-1
TGTGCCAGCAGCGTAGAACAGAGAGACACTGAAGCTTTCTTT
CASSVEQRDTEAFF
>NA|12|TRBV27|many|TRBJ1-5
TGTGCCAGCAGCTTTAGCAATCAGCCCCAGCATTTT
CASSFSNQPQHF
>NA|13|TRBV7-9|few|TRBJ2-7
TGTGCCAGCAGCAACATAAAGACTACCGAGCAGTACTTC
CASSNIKTTEQYF
>TRBD1|15|TRBV10-1|few|TRBJ2-5
TGCGCCAGCAATGTAGTCGGTGGACAGGAAGAGACCCAGTACTTC
CASNVVGGQEETQYF
>NA|17|TRBV7-9|NA|TRBJ2-1
TGTGCCAGCAGCCAGGGTGGGACGGGGAGCTCCTACAATGAGCAGTTCTTC
CASSQGGTGSSYNEQFF
>NA|13|TRBV5-1|NA|TRBJ2-7
TGCGCCAGCAGCTTGGGGCCGGGGGACGAGCAGTACTTC
CASSLGPGDEQYF
>TRBD1|15|TRBV6-5|few|TRBJ2-4
TGTGCCAGCAGTTACCAACAGGGGGCCAAAAACATTCAGTACTTC
CASSYQQGAKNIQYF
>TRBD1|13|TRBV11-2|many|TRBJ1-1
TGTGCCAGCAGAGGACAGGGGGCGGGTGAAGCTTTCTTT
CASRGQGAGEAFF
>NA|12|TRBV11-2|few|TRBJ2-7
TGTGCCAGCAGCTCTCTAGCGCGCGAGCAGTACTTC
CASSSLAREQYF
>NA|14|TRBV6-2/TRBV6-3|NA|TRBJ2-7
TGTGCCAGCAGTTACTCGAACTCGGCCTACGAGCAGTACTTC
CASSYSNSAYEQYF
>NA|10|TRBV29-1|few|TRBJ2-5
TGCAGCGACGTTGGGGAGACCCAGTACTTC
CSDVGETQYF
>NA|15|TRBV11-2|few|TRBJ2-2
TGTGCCAGCAGCTTCGAGGGAGCTGGAACCGGGGAGCTGTTTTTT
CASSFEGAGTGELFF
>TRBD2|20|TRBV28|NA|TRBJ2-5
TGTGCCAGCAGTTTACGGTTAGGACTAGCGGGAGATTTAGGTGCGGAGACCCAGTACTTC
CASSLRLGLAGDLGAETQYF
>NA|14|TRBV7-9|NA|TRBJ2-1
TGTGCCAGCAGCTTAGACCAAGGTTACAATGAGCAGTTCTTC
CASSLDQGYNEQFF